This record concerns one T cell receptor beta chain sequence. Its cognate antigen is unknown. These data originate in a study of T cell responses to AZD1222 COVID-19 vaccine. Per germline, CDR1 LGHDT and CDR2 YNNKEL (reference sequence). The CDR3 spans 16 residues. Trimming took 7 bases from V and 2 from J; bases not matched to a gene: 10. Some clones are missing from TCRdb's copy, which holds only in-frame ones; the method was immunoSEQ multiplex PCR. The sample includes 140,000 to 150,000 clones, 82% of them seen just once. Study-wide results and limits: Across spike, vaccine-associated CD4 TCRs were found, dominant at 160-218 and 743-854. White British donors predominated, females outnumbered males, and clonal diversity was possibly underestimated.

This chain joins TRBV3-1 (or the pseudogene TRBV3-2) and TRBJ2-5; the match to TRBD2 covers 10 bases. The sample here was peripheral blood, taken on day 0 of MenACWY control vaccination. The source is an adult in good health. CDR3 sequence: CASTNRLAGFQETQYF. The DNA of the CDR3 is TGTGCCAGCACCAATCGACTAGCGGGTTTTCAAGAGACCCAGTACTTC.